This TCR beta chain appears in the sequencing data of a study of shared clonotypes between healthy human individuals. The CDR3 is made up of 16 amino acids. Germline values: CDR1 MDHEN, CDR2 SYDVKM. Deletions cut 7 bases from V and 0 bases from J, with 17 bases between. Sequencing was performed with immunoSEQ multiplex PCR; in TCRdb, only in-frame clones are kept and a portion is missing. This table has millions of clones, more than 90% appearing once. The chain carries TRBV28 and TRBJ2-3; possible D gene TRBD2, 7 bases. Sequenced: naive CD4+ T cells sorted from blood. Subset described: CD45RA+ positively selected. The clonotype was recovered from a man between 18 and 29 years old in good health. The CDR3 coding sequence is TGTGCCAGCACCCTAAGGGGGGGAGGGAGCACAGATACGCAGTATTTT. It translates to CASTLRGGGSTDTQYF. The whole variable domain, remainder taken from reference TRBV28 and TRBJ2-3, is DVKVTQSSRYLVKRTGEKVFLECVQDMDHENMFWYRQDPGLGLRLIYFSYDVKMKEKGDIPEGYSVSREKKERFSLILESASTNQTSMYLCASTLRGGGSTDTQYFGPGTRLTVL.